These 28 T cell receptor beta chains share one sample of origin, sequenced in a study of blood T cell repertoires in COVID-19. Clones were sequenced by immunoSEQ multiplex PCR, and TCRdb holds only the in-frame ones, with some missing. Seen here are fewer than 300,000 clones, more than 80% observed once, and the top ten hold more than 0.95%. Sequenced material: PBMCs or T cells enriched from blood (not recorded which). The receptors here all came from a woman under 40 who had recovered from COVID-19.

Comments on this clone: The sample has other DNA sequences that encode this CDR3 too. This chain uses TRBV19 with TRBJ1-5; 8 nucleotides line up with TRBD1. This CDR3 spans 14 amino acids. The J segment lost 2 bases and the V segment lost 8 bases, leaving 5 bases of the junction unmatched. Germline CDR1 reads LNHDA; CDR2 reads SQIVND (reference sequence). CDR3 sequence reads: CASSGQGGNQPQHF. CDR3 DNA sequence: TGTGCCAGTTCTGGACAGGGCGGCAATCAGCCCCAGCATTTT.

The chain couples TRBV19 to TRBJ1-5, with D possibly being TRBD1 (5 bases). CDR1 and CDR2 from the germline V gene are LNHDA and SQIVND (reference sequence). Trimming took off 7 bases at V and 3 bases at J, with 16 bases between the two ends. The CDR3 is 15 residues long. CDR3 sequence: CASIEGVRFNQPQHF. CDR3 in DNA: TGTGCCAGTATCGAAGGGGTCCGCTTCAATCAGCCCCAGCATTTT.

This chain links TRBV18 with TRBJ2-7; D gene uncertain. The CDR3 length is 15 residues. Germline assignment: CDR1 KGHSH and CDR2 LQKENI. V gave up 1 base and J gave up 0 bases, with 10 bases separating them. In nucleotides, the CDR3 is TGTGCCAGCTCACCACGGGCTCTGAGCTCCTACGAGCAGTACTTC. This translates into CASSPRALSSYEQYF.

This clone is a singleton in its sample. The chain links TRBV9 to TRBJ1-2; tentatively, D is TRBD1 (6 bases). The CDR3 loop spans 15 amino acids. CDR1 SGDLS and CDR2 YYNGEE come from the germline V gene. Trimming removed 3 bases at V and 2 bases at J, with 14 bases between. CDR3 in amino acids: CASSAQGTRNYGYTF. The CDR3 bases are TGTGCCAGCAGCGCACAGGGAACAAGGAACTATGGCTACACCTTC.

This clone is a singleton in its sample. The J gene is TRBJ1-2, the V gene TRBV12-3 or TRBV12-4, with 10 bases identical to TRBD1. Trimming removed 6 bases from V and 6 bases from J; junction bases left unmatched: 4. The CDR3 is 13 residues long. CDR3 sequence (DNA): TGTGCCAGCAGACCGGACAGGGGGAATGGCTACACCTTC. Translated: CASRPDRGNGYTF.

The chain uses TRBV19 and TRBJ1-2; D is perhaps TRBD1 (5 bases). CDR1 is LNHDA, CDR2 SQIVND, per germline (reference sequence). This CDR3 has 15 amino acids. Deletions cut 4 bases from V and 5 bases from J, with 17 bases between. For the CDR3, the DNA is TGTGCCAGTAGTAATCCGGGACCGACTAGGTATGGCTACACCTTC. Translation: CASSNPGPTRYGYTF.

This clone has a single count. This rearrangement joins TRBV6-4 to TRBJ2-1, with 8 bases matching TRBD2. Trimming took 6 bases from V and 4 from J; bases not matched to a gene: 8. CDR3 length: 15 residues. Germline CDR1 MRHNA, CDR2 SNTAGT. In DNA form, the CDR3 reads TGTGCCAGCAGCCGGGAGGGCGGGAGGTACAATGAGCAGTTCTTC. Translating gives CASSREGGRYNEQFF.

V gene TRBV5-1 combines with J gene TRBJ1-6; a weak D match, TRBD1 (6 bases). V was cut by 3 bases and J by 5 bases, with 12 bases left in between. Germline CDR1 is SGHRS and CDR2 is YFSETQ. CDR3 length: 15 residues. CDR3 in amino acids: CASSSDSVDNSPLHF. DNA for the CDR3: TGCGCCAGCAGCTCGGACAGCGTCGATAATTCACCCCTCCACTTT.

This chain connects TRBV19 to TRBJ1-1; D ambiguous. This CDR3 region has 16 residues. Trimming took 4 bases from V and 1 from J, leaving 16 bases between them. Germline V CDR1 and CDR2: LNHDA, SQIVND (reference sequence). CDR3 residues: CASSTTFKQQNTEAFF. Here the CDR3 DNA reads TGTGCCAGTAGTACCACCTTTAAACAGCAGAACACTGAAGCTTTCTTT.

The genes are TRBV28 and TRBJ1-3; unclear D gene. V lost 4 bases and J 4 bases, leaving 5 bases between the germline ends. The CDR3 is 12 residues long. Looked up from germline, CDR1 is MDHEN and CDR2 is SYDVKM. The CDR3 bases are TGTGCCAGCAGTTCTATGGGAAACACCATATATTTT. Translating gives CASSSMGNTIYF.

This clone was seen only once. V usage is TRBV11-1 and J usage is TRBJ1-6; 8 positions agree with TRBD1. Unmatched junction bases numbered 5, after V lost 5 bases and J lost 8 bases. Germline CDR1 reads SGHAT; CDR2 reads FQDESV (reference sequence). This CDR3 is built from 14 residues. This chain's CDR3 is CASSRDRGHSPLHF. CDR3 nucleotides: TGTGCCAGCAGCAGAGACAGGGGCCATTCACCCCTCCACTTT. The whole variable domain, filled in from reference TRBV11-1 and TRBJ1-6, reads EAEVAQSPRYKITEKSQAVAFWCDPISGHATLYWYRQILGQGPELLVQFQDESVVDDSQLPKDRFSAERLKGVDSTLKIQPAELGDSAMYLCASSRDRGHSPLHFGNGTRLTVT.

This chain joins TRBV6-2 or TRBV6-3 and TRBJ2-1; 10 bases match TRBD2. Germline V gene data show CDR1 as MNHEY and CDR2 as SVGEGT. The CDR3 sequence is 15 residues long. Trimming cost V 6 bases and J 7 bases; bases outside gene matches: 9. This CDR3 is CASSPGLAKSNEQFF. DNA of the CDR3: TGTGCCAGCAGCCCGGGACTAGCGAAATCAAATGAGCAGTTCTTC.

This chain links TRBV5-5 with TRBJ2-2, with D uncertain. Trimming shortened V by 0 bases and J by 5 bases, and 8 bases separated the two germline ends. The V gene's germline CDR1 is SGHKS and CDR2 YYEKEE (reference sequence). The CDR3 spans 14 residues. The CDR3: CASSLEPGTGELFF. DNA of the CDR3: TGTGCCAGCAGCTTGGAACCGGGTACCGGGGAGCTGTTTTTT.

V is TRBV6-5 and J is TRBJ2-1; 10 bases line up with TRBD2. J was trimmed by 2 bases and V by 7 bases; bases with no gene match: 5. This CDR3 region has 15 residues. Germline V gene sequence: CDR1 MNHEY, CDR2 SVGAGI. The CDR3 nucleotides are TGTGCCAGCACCCTCACTAGCGGGGCCTACAATGAGCAGTTCTTC. Amino acids: CASTLTSGAYNEQFF.

V gene TRBV27 combines with J gene TRBJ1-6; D uncertain. The CDR3 runs 17 residues. Looked up from germline, CDR1 is MNHEY and CDR2 is SMNVEV (reference sequence). V was clipped by 0 bases and J by 0 bases, with 9 bases between them. CDR3 residues: CASSLSTASSYNSPLHF. The CDR3 bases are TGTGCCAGCAGTTTATCAACCGCGAGCTCCTATAATTCACCCCTCCACTTT.

CDR3 amino acids: CASSLVGLTGDRELFF. CDR3 nucleotides: TGTGCCAGCAGCTTAGTAGGTTTGACAGGGGACCGGGAGCTGTTTTTT. This chain links TRBV11-3 with TRBJ2-2, with 8 bases matching TRBD1. Germline CDR1 SGHNT, CDR2 YENEEA. Trimming cost V 1 base and J 9 bases; bases outside gene matches: 10. The CDR3 is 16 amino acids.

The chain carries TRBV5-1 and TRBJ1-6; D is perhaps TRBD1 (5 bases). CDR3 size: 14 residues. Trimming shortened V by 5 bases and J by 7 bases, and 13 bases separated the two germline ends. The germline gives CDR1 SGHRS, CDR2 YFSETQ. The CDR3 is CASSGGTGNSPLHF. The DNA for the CDR3 is TGCGCCAGCAGTGGGGGGACGGGGAATTCACCCCTCCACTTT.

Regarding this clone: Other DNA variants within this sample encode the same CDR3. The gene calls are TRBV12-3 or TRBV12-4 and TRBJ1-2; D possibly corresponds to TRBD1 (5 bases). The CDR3 contains 13 residues. Trimming left V 3 bases short and J 4 bases short, with 9 bases between. CDR3 bases: TGTGCCAGCAGTTTTGGGGGAGGCTATGGCTACACCTTC. Its protein product is CASSFGGGYGYTF.

The rearrangement joins TRBV4-3 to TRBJ1-1; D is uncertain. Deletions cut 0 bases from V and 8 bases from J, with 13 bases between. The germline V gene has CDR1 LGHNA and CDR2 YSLEER. This CDR3 is 14 amino acids long. The DNA for the CDR3 is TGCGCCAGCAGCCAAGAAGGAGTCGCCTCCGAAGCTTTCTTT. Protein sequence: CASSQEGVASEAFF.

The gene calls are TRBV7-2 and TRBJ2-2, with D possibly being TRBD1 (5 bases). The CDR3 is made up of 15 amino acids. The V gene lost 6 bases and the J gene lost 7 bases, with 18 bases spanning the gap. Germline V gives CDR1 SGHTA, CDR2 FQGNSA. CDR3 loop: CASRPSVGRSGELFF. The CDR3 DNA sequence: TGTGCCAGCAGACCCTCCGTGGGGCGAAGCGGGGAGCTGTTTTTT.

This clone appeared a single time. This chain uses TRBV19 with TRBJ1-1, with 8 bases matching TRBD1. From germline, CDR1 is LNHDA and CDR2 SQIVND (reference sequence). The CDR3 length is 17 residues. J gave up 6 bases and V 3 bases, and 15 bases lay outside the gene matches. The CDR3 sequence: CASSMGAWTGYDPEAFF. The CDR3 coding sequence is TGTGCCAGTAGTATGGGGGCTTGGACAGGGTATGATCCTGAAGCTTTCTTT.

The chain couples TRBV6-2 or TRBV6-3 to TRBJ2-3; 12 bases match TRBD2. The V gene's germline CDR1 is MNHEY and CDR2 SVGEGT. This CDR3 is built from 17 residues. J was trimmed by 2 bases and V by 5 bases; bases with no gene match: 8. In nucleotides, the CDR3 is TGTGCCAGCAGTGGCAGGGGGACTAGCGGGTTCACAGATACGCAGTATTTT. Translating it yields CASSGRGTSGFTDTQYF.

The V call is TRBV28, the J call TRBJ1-5, with unresolved D. With 6 bases removed from V and 0 bases from J, the gap between germline ends came to 12 bases. The CDR3 is 15 amino acids. Germline V CDR1 and CDR2: MDHEN, SYDVKM. The CDR3 nucleotides are TGTGCCAGCAGCCCCCGTTCGTCTAGCAATCAGCCCCAGCATTTT. Its translation is CASSPRSSSNQPQHF.

V is TRBV11-2 and J is TRBJ2-1, with D perhaps TRBD2 (6 bases). The CDR3 contains 13 residues. The V end was cut by 7 bases, the J end by 9 bases, with 16 bases between. Germline V gene lookup returns CDR1 SGHAT and CDR2 FQNNGV. The CDR3 sequence: CASTLLPGVEQFF. Written as DNA, the CDR3 is TGTGCCAGCACCCTTCTACCGGGGGTTGAGCAGTTCTTC. The whole variable domain, filled in from reference TRBV11-2 and TRBJ2-1, reads EAGVAQSPRYKIIEKRQSVAFWCNPISGHATLYWYQQILGQGPKLLIQFQNNGVVDDSQLPKDRFSAERLKGVDSTLKIQPAKLEDSAVYLCASTLLPGVEQFFGPGTRLTVL.

This clone showed up just a few times. The gene calls are TRBV7-3 and TRBJ2-1; 9 bases agree with TRBD2. Germline-derived CDR1 and CDR2 are SGHTA and FQGTGA. V was clipped by 2 bases and J by 5 bases; unmatched bases: 4. CDR3 size: 15 residues. The CDR3 is CASSLGTSPNNEQFF. CDR3 DNA: TGTGCCAGCAGCTTAGGGACTAGCCCTAACAATGAGCAGTTCTTC. Full variable domain (remainder filled in from reference TRBV7-3 and TRBJ2-1): GAGVSQTPSNKVTEKGKYVELRCDPISGHTALYWYRQSLGQGPEFLIYFQGTGAADDSGLPNDRFFAVRPEGSVSTLKIQRTERGDSAVYLCASSLGTSPNNEQFFGPGTRLTVL.

This clone was detected only once. The chain uses TRBV18 and TRBJ1-1; TRBD1 agrees at 7 bases. Germline values: CDR1 KGHSH, CDR2 LQKENI. Unmatched junction bases numbered 3, after V lost 5 bases and J lost 3 bases. There are 13 residues in the CDR3. Here the CDR3 reads CASSSQGDTEAFF. DNA of the CDR3: TGTGCCAGCTCAAGTCAGGGGGACACTGAAGCTTTCTTT.

This chain joins TRBV9 and TRBJ1-4, with 7 bases that match TRBD1. Looked up from germline, CDR1 is SGDLS and CDR2 is YYNGEE. J lost 7 bases, V lost 0 bases, and 9 bases had no gene match. CDR3 size: 16 residues. The CDR3 coding sequence is TGTGCCAGCAGCGTAGGGACAGGCGGGGGGAGTGAAAAACTGTTTTTT. This gives the protein CASSVGTGGGSEKLFF. Based on the CDR3 plus reference TRBV9 and TRBJ1-4, the full variable domain is DSGVTQTPKHLITATGQRVTLRCSPRSGDLSVYWYQQSLDQGLQFLIQYYNGEERAKGNILERFSAQQFPDLHSELNLSSLELGDSALYFCASSVGTGGGSEKLFFGSGTQLSVL.

The chain joins TRBV4-3 to TRBJ2-3, with a weak D call TRBD2 (6 bases). This CDR3 contains 14 residues. The V and J ends lost 0 bases and 4 bases respectively, with 8 bases between them. Germline V gene data show CDR1 as LGHNA and CDR2 as YSLEER. CDR3 residues: CASSQDWDSDTQYF. DNA for the CDR3: TGCGCCAGCAGCCAAGATTGGGACTCAGATACGCAGTATTTT.